The text below deals with one T cell receptor (beta chain). This sample is part of a study of T-cell memory formation after mild COVID-19. Deletions cut 6 bases from V and 1 base from J, with 14 bases between. CDR3 size: 14 residues. Per the germline V gene, CDR1 is SGHRS and CDR2 is YFSETQ. TCRdb re-called the 5' RACE reads with MiXCR, one entry per CDR3 protein. The table has around 370,000 distinct CDR3 sequences, around a fifth seen once. The sequenced material came from PBMCs or a T cell subset sorted from them (not recorded which). V usage is TRBV5-1 and J usage is TRBJ2-7; D not certain. The TCR originated in an adult woman who had mild COVID-19 (a few samples of this study predate the infection). Cell type and time point are not known. The CDR3 is CASNLGGVSYEQYF. The DNA of the CDR3 is TGCGCCAGCAACCTCGGTGGGGTATCCTACGAGCAGTACTTC.